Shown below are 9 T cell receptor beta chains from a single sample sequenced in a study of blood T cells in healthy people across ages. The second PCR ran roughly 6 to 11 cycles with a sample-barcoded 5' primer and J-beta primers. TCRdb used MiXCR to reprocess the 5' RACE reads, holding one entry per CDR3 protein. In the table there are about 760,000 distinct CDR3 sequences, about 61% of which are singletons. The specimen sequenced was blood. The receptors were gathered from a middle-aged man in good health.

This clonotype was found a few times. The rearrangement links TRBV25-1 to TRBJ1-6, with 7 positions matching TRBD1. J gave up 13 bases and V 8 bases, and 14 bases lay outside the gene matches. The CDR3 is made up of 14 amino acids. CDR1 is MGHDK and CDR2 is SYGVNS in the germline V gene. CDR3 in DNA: TGTGCCAGCCGTCTAGGACAGGCGCTCTCGCCCCTCCACTTT. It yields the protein CASRLGQALSPLHF.

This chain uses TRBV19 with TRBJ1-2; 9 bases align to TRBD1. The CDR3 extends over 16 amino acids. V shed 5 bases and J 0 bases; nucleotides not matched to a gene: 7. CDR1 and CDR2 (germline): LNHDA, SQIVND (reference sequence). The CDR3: CASSAHGQGTNYGYTF. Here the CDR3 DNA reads TGTGCCAGTAGTGCCCACGGACAGGGGACTAACTATGGCTACACCTTC.

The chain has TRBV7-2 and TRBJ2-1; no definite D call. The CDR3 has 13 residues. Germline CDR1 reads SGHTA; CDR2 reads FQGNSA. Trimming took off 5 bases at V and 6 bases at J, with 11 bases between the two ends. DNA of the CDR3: TGTGCCAGCAGCCTCCCGGCGTCCAATGAGCAGTTCTTC. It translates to CASSLPASNEQFF.

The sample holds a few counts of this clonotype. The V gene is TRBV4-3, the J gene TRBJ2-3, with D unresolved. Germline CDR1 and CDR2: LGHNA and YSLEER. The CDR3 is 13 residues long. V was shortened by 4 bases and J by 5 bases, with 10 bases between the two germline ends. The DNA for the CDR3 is TGCGCCAGCAGCCGGCACAGTCAAGATACGCAGTATTTT. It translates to CASSRHSQDTQYF.

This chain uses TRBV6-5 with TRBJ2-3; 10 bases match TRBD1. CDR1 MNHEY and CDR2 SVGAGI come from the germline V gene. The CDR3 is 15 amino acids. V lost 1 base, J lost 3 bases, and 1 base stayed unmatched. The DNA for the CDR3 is TGTGCCAGCAGTTACTTGGGACAGGGGACAGATACGCAGTATTTT. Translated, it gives CASSYLGQGTDTQYF.

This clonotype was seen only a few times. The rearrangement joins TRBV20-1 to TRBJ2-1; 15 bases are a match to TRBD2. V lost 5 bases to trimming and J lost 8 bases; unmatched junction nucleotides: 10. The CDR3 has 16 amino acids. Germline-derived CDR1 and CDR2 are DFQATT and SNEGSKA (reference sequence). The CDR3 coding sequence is TGCAGTGCTCCCGCTGGACTAGCGGGGGGGCCCCATGAGCAGTTCTTC. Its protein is CSAPAGLAGGPHEQFF.

CDR3 loop: CASSSPKRTANEQFF. CDR3 coding DNA: TGTGCCAGCAGCTCGCCCAAAAGAACGGCTAATGAGCAGTTCTTC. This chain connects TRBV7-8 to TRBJ2-1; D uncertain. The CDR3 has 15 amino acids. The ends were cut back, 4 bases at V and 7 bases at J, with 17 bases in the middle. The V gene's germline CDR1 is SGHVS and CDR2 FQNEAQ.

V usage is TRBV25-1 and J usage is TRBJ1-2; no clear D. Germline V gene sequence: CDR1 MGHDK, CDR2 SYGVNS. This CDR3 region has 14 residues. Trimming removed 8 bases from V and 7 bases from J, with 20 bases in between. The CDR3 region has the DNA TGTGCCAGCGTTAGACGGGGAATTGCTCTTGGCTACACCTTC. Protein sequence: CASVRRGIALGYTF.

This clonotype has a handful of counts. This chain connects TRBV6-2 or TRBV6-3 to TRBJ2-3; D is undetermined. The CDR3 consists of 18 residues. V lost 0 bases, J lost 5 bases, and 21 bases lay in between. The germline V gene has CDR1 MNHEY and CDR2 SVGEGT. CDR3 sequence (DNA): TGTGCCAGCAGTTACTCGGTTCTGGGGTGGAGACCTGGAGATACGCAGTATTTT. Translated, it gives CASSYSVLGWRPGDTQYF.